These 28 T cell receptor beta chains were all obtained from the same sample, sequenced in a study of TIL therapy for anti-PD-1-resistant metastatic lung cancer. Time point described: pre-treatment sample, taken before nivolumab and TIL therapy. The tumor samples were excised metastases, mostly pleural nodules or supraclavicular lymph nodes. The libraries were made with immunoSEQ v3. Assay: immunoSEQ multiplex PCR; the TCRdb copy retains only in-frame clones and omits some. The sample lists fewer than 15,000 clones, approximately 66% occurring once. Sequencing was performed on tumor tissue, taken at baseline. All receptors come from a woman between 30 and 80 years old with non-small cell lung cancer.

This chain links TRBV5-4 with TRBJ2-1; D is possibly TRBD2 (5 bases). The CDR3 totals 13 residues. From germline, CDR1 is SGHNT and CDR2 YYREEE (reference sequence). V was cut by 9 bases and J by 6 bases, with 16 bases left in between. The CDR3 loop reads CATGEGGANEQFF. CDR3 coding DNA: TGTGCCACCGGGGAAGGAGGCGCCAATGAGCAGTTCTTC.

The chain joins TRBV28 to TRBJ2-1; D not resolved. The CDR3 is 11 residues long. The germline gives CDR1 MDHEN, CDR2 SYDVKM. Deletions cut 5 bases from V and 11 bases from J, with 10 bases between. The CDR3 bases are TGTGCCAGCAGTGACTCGTCCCAGCAGTTCTTC. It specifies CASSDSSQQFF.

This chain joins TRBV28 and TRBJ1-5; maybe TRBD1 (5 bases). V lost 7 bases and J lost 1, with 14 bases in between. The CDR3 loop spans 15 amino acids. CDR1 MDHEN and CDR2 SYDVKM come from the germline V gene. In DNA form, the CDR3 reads TGTGCCAGCAACCCTGGCAGGGCCAGCAATCAGCCCCAGCATTTT. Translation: CASNPGRASNQPQHF.

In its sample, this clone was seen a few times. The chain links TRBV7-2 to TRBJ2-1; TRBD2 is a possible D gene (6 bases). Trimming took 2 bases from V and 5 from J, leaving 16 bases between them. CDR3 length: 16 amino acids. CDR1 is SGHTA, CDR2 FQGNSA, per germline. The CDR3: CASSLNTGGVDNEQFF. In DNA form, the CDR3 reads TGTGCCAGCAGCTTAAACACCGGAGGGGTCGACAATGAGCAGTTCTTC. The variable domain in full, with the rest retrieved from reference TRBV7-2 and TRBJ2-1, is GAGVSQSPSNKVTEKGKDVELRCDPISGHTALYWYRQSLGQGLEFLIYFQGNSAPDKSGLPSDRFSAERTGGSVSTLTIQRTQQEDSAVYLCASSLNTGGVDNEQFFGPGTRLTVL.

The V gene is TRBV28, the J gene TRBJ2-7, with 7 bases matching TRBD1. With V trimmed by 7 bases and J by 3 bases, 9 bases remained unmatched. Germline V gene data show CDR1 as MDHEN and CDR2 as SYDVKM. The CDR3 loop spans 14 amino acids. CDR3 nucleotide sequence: TGTGCCAGCACCTCGGACAGGAGGATCTACGAGCAGTACTTC. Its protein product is CASTSDRRIYEQYF. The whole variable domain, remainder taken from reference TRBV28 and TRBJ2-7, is DVKVTQSSRYLVKRTGEKVFLECVQDMDHENMFWYRQDPGLGLRLIYFSYDVKMKEKGDIPEGYSVSREKKERFSLILESASTNQTSMYLCASTSDRRIYEQYFGPGTRLTVT.

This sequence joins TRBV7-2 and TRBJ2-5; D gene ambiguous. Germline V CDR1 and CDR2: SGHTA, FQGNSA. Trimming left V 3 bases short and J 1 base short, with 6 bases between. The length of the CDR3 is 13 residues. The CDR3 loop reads CASSLELQETQYF. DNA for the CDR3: TGTGCCAGCAGCTTGGAGCTCCAAGAGACCCAGTACTTC. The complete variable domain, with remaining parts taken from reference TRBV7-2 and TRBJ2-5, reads GAGVSQSPSNKVTEKGKDVELRCDPISGHTALYWYRQSLGQGLEFLIYFQGNSAPDKSGLPSDRFSAERTGGSVSTLTIQRTQQEDSAVYLCASSLELQETQYFGPGTRLLVL.

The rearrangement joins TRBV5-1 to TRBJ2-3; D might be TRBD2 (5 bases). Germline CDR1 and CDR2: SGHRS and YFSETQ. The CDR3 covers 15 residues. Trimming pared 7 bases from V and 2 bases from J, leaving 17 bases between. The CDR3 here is CASGLGDGLTDTQYF. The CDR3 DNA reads TGCGCCAGCGGACTTGGAGATGGGCTCACAGATACGCAGTATTTT.

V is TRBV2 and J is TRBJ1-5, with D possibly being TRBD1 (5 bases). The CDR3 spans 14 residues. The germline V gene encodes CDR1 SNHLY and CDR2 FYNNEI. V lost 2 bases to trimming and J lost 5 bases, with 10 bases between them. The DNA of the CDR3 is TGTGCCAGCAGTGAAAGTTGGGGGGATCAGCCCCAGCATTTT. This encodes CASSESWGDQPQHF.

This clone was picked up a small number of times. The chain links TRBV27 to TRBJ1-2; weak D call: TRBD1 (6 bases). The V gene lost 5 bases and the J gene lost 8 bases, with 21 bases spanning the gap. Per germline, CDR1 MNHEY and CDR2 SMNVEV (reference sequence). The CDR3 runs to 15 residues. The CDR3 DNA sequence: TGTGCCAGCAGTCCAAACAACAGGGCCCACGGAGGCTACACCTTC. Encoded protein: CASSPNNRAHGGYTF.

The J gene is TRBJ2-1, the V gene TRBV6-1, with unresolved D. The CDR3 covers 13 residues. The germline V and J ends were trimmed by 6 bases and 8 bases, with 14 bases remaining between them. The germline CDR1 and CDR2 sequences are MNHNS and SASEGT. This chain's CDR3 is CASRADDIDEQFF. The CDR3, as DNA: TGTGCCAGCAGGGCTGATGATATCGATGAGCAGTTCTTC.

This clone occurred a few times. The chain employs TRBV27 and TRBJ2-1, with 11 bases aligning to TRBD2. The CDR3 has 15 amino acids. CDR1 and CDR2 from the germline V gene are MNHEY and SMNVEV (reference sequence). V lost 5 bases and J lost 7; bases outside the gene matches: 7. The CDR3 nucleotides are TGTGCCAGCAGTAGACTAGCGGGAAGCTGGAATGAGCAGTTCTTC. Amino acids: CASSRLAGSWNEQFF.

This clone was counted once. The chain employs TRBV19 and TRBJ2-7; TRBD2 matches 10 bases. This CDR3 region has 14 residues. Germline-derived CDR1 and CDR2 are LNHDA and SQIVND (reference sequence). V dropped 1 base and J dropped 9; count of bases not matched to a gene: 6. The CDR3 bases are TGTGCCAGTAGTATAGTCCTAGCGGGAGAAACGCAGTACTTC. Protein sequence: CASSIVLAGETQYF.

In DNA, the CDR3 is TGTGCCAGCAGTCTCAGGGGAGGGTGGACAGATACGCAGTATTTT. Translation gives CASSLRGGWTDTQYF. V gene TRBV27 combines with J gene TRBJ2-3; a weak D match, TRBD2 (7 bases). Trimming shortened V by 5 bases and J by 3 bases, and 15 bases separated the two germline ends. Germline values: CDR1 MNHEY, CDR2 SMNVEV (reference sequence). The CDR3 extends over 15 amino acids.

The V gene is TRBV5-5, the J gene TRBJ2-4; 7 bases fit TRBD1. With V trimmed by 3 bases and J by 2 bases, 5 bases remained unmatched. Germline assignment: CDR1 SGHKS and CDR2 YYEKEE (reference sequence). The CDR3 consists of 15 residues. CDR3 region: CASSSQGVSKNIQYF. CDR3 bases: TGTGCCAGCAGCTCCCAGGGGGTGTCCAAAAACATTCAGTACTTC.

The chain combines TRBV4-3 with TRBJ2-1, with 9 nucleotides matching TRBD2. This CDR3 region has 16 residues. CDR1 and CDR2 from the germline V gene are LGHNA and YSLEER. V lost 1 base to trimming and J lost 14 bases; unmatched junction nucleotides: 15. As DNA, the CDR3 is TGCGCCAGCAGCCAAGGATCCCTGCGGGGGGGCAAAAACAAGTTCTTC. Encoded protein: CASSQGSLRGGKNKFF.

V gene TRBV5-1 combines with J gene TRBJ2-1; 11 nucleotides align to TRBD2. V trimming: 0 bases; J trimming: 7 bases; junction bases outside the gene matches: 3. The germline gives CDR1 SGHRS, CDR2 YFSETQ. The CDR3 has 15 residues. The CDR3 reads CASSLELAGGNEQFF. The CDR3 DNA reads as TGCGCCAGCAGCTTGGAGCTAGCGGGAGGAAATGAGCAGTTCTTC.

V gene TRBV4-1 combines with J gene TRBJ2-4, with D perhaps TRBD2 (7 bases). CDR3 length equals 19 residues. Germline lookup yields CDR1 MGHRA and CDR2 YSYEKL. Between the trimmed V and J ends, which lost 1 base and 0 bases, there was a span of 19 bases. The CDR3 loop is CASSQAQGAGIGAKNIQYF. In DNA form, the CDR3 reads TGCGCCAGCAGCCAAGCACAGGGAGCGGGGATAGGAGCCAAAAACATTCAGTACTTC.

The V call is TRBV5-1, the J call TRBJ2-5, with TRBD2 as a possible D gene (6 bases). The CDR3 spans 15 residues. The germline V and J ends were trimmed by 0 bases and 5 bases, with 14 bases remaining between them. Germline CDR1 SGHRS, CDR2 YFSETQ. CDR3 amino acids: CASSLGVGRGETQYF. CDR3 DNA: TGCGCCAGCAGCTTGGGAGTCGGGAGAGGGGAGACCCAGTACTTC. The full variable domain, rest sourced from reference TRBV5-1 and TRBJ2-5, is KAGVTQTPRYLIKTRGQQVTLSCSPISGHRSVSWYQQTPGQGLQFLFEYFSETQRNKGNFPGRFSGRQFSNSRSEMNVSTLELGDSALYLCASSLGVGRGETQYFGPGTRLLVL.

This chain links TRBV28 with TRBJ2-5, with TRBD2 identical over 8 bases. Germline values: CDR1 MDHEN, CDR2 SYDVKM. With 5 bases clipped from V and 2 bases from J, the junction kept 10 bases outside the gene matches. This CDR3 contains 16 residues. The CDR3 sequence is CASSLFAAGAQETQYF. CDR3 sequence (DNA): TGTGCCAGCAGTCTTTTTGCAGCGGGAGCTCAAGAGACCCAGTACTTC.

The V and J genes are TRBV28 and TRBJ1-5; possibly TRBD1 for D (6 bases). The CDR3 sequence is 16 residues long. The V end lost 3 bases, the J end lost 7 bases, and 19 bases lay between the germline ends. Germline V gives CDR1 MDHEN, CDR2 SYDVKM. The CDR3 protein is CASSFGGQGRGQPQHF. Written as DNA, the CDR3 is TGTGCCAGCAGTTTTGGAGGGCAGGGGAGGGGGCAGCCCCAGCATTTT.

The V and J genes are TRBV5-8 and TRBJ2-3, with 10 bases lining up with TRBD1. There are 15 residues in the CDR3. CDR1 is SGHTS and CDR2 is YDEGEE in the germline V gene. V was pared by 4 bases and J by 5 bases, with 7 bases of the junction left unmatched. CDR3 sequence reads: CASSRDRGSGDTQYF. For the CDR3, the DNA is TGTGCCAGCAGCCGGGACAGGGGATCAGGAGATACGCAGTATTTT.

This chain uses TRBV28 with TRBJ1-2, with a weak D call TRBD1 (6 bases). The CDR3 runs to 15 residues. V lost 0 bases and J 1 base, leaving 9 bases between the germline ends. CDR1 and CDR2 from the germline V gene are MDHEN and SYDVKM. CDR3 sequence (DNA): TGTGCCAGCAGTTTATGGGGGGCGAATAACTATGGCTACACCTTC. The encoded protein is CASSLWGANNYGYTF.

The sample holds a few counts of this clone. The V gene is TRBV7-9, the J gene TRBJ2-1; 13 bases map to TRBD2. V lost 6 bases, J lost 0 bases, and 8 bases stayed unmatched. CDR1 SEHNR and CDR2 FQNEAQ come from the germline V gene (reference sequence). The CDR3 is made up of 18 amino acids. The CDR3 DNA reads TGTGCCAGCAGTCGGACTAGCGGGGGAACAAGCTCCTACAATGAGCAGTTCTTC. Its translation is CASSRTSGGTSSYNEQFF. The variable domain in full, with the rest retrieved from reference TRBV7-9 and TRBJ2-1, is DTGVSQNPRHKITKRGQNVTFRCDPISEHNRLYWYRQTLGQGPEFLTYFQNEAQLEKSRLLSDRFSAERPKGSFSTLEIQRTEQGDSAMYLCASSRTSGGTSSYNEQFFGPGTRLTVL.

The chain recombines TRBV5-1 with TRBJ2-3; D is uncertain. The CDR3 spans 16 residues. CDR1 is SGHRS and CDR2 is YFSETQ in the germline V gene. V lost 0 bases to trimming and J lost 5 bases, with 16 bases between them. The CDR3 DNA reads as TGCGCCAGCAGCTTGGCCAGTTCTGGGTATAAAGATACGCAGTATTTT. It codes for CASSLASSGYKDTQYF.

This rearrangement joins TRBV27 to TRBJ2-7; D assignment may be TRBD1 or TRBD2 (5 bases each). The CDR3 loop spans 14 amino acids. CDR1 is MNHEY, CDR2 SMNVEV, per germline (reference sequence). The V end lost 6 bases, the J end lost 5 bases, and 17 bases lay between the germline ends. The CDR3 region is CASRPGTVPHEQYF. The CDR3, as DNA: TGTGCCAGCAGACCCGGGACGGTGCCCCACGAGCAGTACTTC.

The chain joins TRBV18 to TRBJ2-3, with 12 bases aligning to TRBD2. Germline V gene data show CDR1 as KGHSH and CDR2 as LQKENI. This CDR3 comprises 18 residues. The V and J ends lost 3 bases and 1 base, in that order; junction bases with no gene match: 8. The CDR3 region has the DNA TGTGCCAGCTCACCGGGACTAGCGGGCCTAGGGGGCACAGATACGCAGTATTTT. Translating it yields CASSPGLAGLGGTDTQYF.

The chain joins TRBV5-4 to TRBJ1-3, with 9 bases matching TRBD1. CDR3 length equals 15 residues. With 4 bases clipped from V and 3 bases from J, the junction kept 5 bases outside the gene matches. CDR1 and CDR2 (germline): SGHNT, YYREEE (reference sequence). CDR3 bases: TGTGCCAGCAGCGGCGGGACAGGGCTTGGAAACACCATATATTTT. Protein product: CASSGGTGLGNTIYF.

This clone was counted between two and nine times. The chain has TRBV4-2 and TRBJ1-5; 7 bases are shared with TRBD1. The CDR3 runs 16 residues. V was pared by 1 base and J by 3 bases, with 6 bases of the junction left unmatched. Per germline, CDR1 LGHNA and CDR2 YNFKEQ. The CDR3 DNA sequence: TGTGCCAGCAGCCAAGTACGAGGACAGGCCAATCAGCCCCAGCATTTT. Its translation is CASSQVRGQANQPQHF.